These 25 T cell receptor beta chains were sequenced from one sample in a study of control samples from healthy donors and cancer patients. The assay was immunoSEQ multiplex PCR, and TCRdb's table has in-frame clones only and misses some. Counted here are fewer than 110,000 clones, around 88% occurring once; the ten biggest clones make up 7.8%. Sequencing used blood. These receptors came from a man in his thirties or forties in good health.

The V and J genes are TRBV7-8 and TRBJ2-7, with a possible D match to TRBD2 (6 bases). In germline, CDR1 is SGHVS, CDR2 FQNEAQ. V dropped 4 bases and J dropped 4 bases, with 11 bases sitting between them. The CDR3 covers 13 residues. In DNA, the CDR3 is TGTGCCAGCAGCTCCGGGACTTTTTACGAGCAGTACTTC. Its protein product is CASSSGTFYEQYF.

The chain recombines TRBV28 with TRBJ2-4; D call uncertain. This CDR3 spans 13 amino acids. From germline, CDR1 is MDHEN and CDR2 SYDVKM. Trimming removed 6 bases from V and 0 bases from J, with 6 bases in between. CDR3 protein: CASRGLAKNIQYF. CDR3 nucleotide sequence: TGTGCCAGCAGGGGCTTAGCCAAAAACATTCAGTACTTC.

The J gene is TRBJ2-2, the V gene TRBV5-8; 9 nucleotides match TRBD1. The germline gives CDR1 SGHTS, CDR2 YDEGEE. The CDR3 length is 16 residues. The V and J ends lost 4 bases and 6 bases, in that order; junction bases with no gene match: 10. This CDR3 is CASSRPGQGRSGELFF. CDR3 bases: TGTGCCAGCAGCAGGCCGGGACAGGGTAGATCCGGGGAGCTGTTTTTT.

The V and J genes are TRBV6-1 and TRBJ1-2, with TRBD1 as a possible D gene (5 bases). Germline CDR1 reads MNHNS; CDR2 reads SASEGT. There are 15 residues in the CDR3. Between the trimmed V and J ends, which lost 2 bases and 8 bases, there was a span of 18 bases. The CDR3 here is CASSELSMGGGGYTF. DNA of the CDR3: TGTGCCAGCAGTGAATTATCGATGGGGGGTGGCGGCTACACCTTC.

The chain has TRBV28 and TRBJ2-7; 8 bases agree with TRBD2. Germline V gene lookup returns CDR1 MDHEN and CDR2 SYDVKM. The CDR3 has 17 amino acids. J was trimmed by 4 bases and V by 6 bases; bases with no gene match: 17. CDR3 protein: CASSPRFATSVQYEQYF. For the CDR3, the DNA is TGTGCCAGCAGCCCACGCTTTGCGACTAGCGTTCAGTACGAGCAGTACTTC.

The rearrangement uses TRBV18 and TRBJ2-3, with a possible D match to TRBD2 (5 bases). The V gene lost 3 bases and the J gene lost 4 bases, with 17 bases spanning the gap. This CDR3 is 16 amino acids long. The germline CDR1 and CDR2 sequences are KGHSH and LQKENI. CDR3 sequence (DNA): TGTGCCAGCTCACCGACCTTGGACTTGTTCGCAGATACGCAGTATTTT. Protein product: CASSPTLDLFADTQYF. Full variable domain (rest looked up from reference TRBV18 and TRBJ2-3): NAGVMQNPRHLVRRRGQEARLRCSPMKGHSHVYWYRQLPEEGLKFMVYLQKENIIDESGMPKERFSAEFPKEGPSILRIQQVVRGDSAAYFCASSPTLDLFADTQYFGPGTRLTVL.

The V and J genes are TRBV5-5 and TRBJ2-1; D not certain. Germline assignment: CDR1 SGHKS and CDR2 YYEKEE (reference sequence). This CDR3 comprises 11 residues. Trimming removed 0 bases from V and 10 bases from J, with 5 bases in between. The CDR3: CASSLEREQFF. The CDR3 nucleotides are TGTGCCAGCAGCTTGGAAAGGGAGCAGTTCTTC.

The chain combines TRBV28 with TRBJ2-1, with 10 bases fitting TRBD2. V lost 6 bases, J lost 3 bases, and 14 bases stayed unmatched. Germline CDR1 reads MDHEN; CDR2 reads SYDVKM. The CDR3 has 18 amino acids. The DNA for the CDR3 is TGTGCCAGCAGCCCCCGGACTAGCGGTTTCTCCCGCTACAATGAGCAGTTCTTC. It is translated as CASSPRTSGFSRYNEQFF. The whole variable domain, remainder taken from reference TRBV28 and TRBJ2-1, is DVKVTQSSRYLVKRTGEKVFLECVQDMDHENMFWYRQDPGLGLRLIYFSYDVKMKEKGDIPEGYSVSREKKERFSLILESASTNQTSMYLCASSPRTSGFSRYNEQFFGPGTRLTVL.

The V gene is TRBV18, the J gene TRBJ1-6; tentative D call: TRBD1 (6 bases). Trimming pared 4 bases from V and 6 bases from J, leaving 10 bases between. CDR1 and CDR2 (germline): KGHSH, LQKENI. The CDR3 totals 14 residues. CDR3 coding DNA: TGTGCCAGCTCACTCAACAGGGCTAATTCACCCCTCCACTTT. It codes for CASSLNRANSPLHF.

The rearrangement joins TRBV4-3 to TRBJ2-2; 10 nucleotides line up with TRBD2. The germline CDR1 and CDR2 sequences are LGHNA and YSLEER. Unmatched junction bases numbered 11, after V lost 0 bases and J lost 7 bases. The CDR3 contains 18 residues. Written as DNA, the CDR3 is TGCGCCAGCAGCCAAGATCGGGGGGGACTAGCGAGTAGCGGGGAGCTGTTTTTT. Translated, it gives CASSQDRGGLASSGELFF.

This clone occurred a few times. CDR3 amino acids: CASSSPGLAGVNEQFF. The CDR3 nucleotides read TGTGCCAGCAGTTCCCCGGGACTAGCGGGAGTAAATGAGCAGTTCTTC. The V gene is TRBV6-2 or TRBV6-3, the J gene TRBJ2-1; TRBD2 matches 14 bases. Germline V gives CDR1 MNHEY, CDR2 SVGEGT. The CDR3 totals 16 residues. Trimming removed 4 bases from V and 7 bases from J; junction bases left unmatched: 6.

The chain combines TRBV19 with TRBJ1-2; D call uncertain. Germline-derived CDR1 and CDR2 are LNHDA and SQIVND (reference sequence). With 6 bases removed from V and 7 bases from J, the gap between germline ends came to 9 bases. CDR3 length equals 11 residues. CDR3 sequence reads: CASSGGVGYTF. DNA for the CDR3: TGTGCCAGTAGCGGAGGAGTTGGCTACACCTTC.

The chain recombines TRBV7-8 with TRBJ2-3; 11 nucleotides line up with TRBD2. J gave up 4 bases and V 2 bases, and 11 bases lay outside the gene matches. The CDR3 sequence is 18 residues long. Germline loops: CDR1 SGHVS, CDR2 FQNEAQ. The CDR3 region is CASSLPRMTSGISDTQYF. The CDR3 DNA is TGTGCCAGCAGCTTACCCCGGATGACTAGCGGGATTTCAGATACGCAGTATTTT.

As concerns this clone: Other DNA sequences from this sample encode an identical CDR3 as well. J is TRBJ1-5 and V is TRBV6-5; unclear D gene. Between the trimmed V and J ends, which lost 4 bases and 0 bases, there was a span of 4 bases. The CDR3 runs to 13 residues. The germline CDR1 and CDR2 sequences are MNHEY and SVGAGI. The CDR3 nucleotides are TGTGCCAGCAGTTTTTATAGCAATCAGCCCCAGCATTTT. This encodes CASSFYSNQPQHF.

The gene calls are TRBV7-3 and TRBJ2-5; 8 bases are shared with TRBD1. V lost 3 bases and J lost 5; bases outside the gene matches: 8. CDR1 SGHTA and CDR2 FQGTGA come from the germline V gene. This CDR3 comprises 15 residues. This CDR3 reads CASSLGQAVGETQYF. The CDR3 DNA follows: TGTGCCAGCAGCTTGGGACAGGCCGTCGGGGAGACCCAGTACTTC.

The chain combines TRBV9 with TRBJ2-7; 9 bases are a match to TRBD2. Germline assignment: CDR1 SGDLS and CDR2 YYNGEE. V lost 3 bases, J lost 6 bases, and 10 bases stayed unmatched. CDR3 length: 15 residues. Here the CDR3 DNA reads TGTGCCAGCAGCGGAAGAGTAGCGGGAGTTGGCGAGCAGTACTTC. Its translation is CASSGRVAGVGEQYF.

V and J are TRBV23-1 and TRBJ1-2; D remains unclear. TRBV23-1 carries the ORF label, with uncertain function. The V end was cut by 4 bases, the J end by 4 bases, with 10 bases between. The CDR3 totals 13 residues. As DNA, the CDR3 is TGCGCCAGCAGTCTTCGGGGTATCTATGGCTACACCTTC. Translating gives CASSLRGIYGYTF.

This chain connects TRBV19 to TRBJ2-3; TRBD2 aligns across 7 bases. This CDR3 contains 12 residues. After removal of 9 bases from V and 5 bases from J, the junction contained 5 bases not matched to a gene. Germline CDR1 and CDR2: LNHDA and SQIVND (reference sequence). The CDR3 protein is CASRIAGDTQYF. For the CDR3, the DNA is TGTGCCAGCCGAATAGCGGGAGATACGCAGTATTTT.

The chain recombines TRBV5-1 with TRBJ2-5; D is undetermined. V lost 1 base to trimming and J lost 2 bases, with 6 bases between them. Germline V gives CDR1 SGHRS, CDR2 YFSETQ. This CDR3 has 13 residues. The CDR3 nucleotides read TGCGCCAGCAGCTTGTTAGGACAAGAGACCCAGTACTTC. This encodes CASSLLGQETQYF.

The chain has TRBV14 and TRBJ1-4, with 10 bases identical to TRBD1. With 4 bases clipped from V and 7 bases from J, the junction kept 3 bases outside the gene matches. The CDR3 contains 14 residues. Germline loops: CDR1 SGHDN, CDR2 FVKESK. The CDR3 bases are TGTGCCAGCAGCCGGGACAGGGGACCTGAAAAACTGTTTTTT. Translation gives CASSRDRGPEKLFF. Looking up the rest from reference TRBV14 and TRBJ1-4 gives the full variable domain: EAGVTQFPSHSVIEKGQTVTLRCDPISGHDNLYWYRRVMGKEIKFLLHFVKESKQDESGMPNNRFLAERTGGTYSTLKVQPAELEDSGVYFCASSRDRGPEKLFFGSGTQLSVL.

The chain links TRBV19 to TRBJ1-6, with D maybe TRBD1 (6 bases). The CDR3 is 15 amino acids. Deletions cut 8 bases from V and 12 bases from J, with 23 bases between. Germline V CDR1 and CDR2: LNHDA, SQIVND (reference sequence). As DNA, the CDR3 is TGTGCCAGTCATCTGGGGGGGGGCGCAAGCGGACCCCTCCACTTT. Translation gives CASHLGGGASGPLHF.

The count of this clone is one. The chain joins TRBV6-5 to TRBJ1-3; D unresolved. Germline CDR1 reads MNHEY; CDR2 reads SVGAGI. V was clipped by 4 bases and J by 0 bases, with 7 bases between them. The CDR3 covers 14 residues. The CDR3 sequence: CASSSLNSGNTIYF. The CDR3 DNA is TGTGCCAGCAGTTCACTGAACTCTGGAAACACCATATATTTT.

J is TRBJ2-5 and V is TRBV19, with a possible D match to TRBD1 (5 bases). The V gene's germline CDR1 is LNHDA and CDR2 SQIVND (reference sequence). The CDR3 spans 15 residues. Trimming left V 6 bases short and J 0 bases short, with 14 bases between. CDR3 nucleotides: TGTGCCAGTAGCTCCCGACAGATTAACCAAGAGACCCAGTACTTC. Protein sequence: CASSSRQINQETQYF.

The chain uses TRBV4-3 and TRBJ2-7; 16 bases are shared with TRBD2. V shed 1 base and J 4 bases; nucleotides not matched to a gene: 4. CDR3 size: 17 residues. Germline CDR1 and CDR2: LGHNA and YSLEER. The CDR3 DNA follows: TGCGCCAGCAGCCAAGCCGGGACTAGCGGGAGGGCTTACGAGCAGTACTTC. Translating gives CASSQAGTSGRAYEQYF.

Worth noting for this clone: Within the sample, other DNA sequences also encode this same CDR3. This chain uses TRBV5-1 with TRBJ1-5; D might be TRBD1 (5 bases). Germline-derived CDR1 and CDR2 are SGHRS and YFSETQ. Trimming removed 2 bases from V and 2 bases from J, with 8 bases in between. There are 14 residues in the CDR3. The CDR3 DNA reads TGCGCCAGCAGCTTAGAAGGGGGCAATCAGCCCCAGCATTTT. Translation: CASSLEGGNQPQHF.